The T cell receptor beta chain described here comes from a study of blood T cell repertoires in COVID-19 (dated by TCRdb to 2020 to 2021). Regarding the research as a whole: Collaborator samples came from the United States, Italy and Spain and covered acute and convalescent phases of COVID-19. Subjects who had been exposed to COVID-19, were actively infected with it, or had recovered from it provided the deeply sampled blood TCRbeta repertoires that made up the dataset. The sample metadata nearly always contained a de-identified subject ID, COVID-19 status, age in years and sex. The samples were drawn from two sources: the first 160 participants of the ongoing ImmuneRACE study, and 1,000 to 1,500 subjects contributed by 6 global collaborators. The material from the prospective study consisted of cDNA or gDNA derived from T cells, B-cell-depleted T cells, or PBMCs. HLA class I and class II types, where available, came from metadata supplied by the sample provider rather than from assay-based typing. A freely available public database, intended as a resource for researchers studying the immune response to SARS-CoV-2, is where the repertoires were released.

Participants in the prospective study were aged roughly 18 to 90 years, lived in 20 to 30 United States geographic areas, and enrolled through a virtual design. In the prospective study, cohorts were assigned on the basis of participant-reported clinical history obtained from a screening survey and a study questionnaire. For ImmuneRACE Cohort 3, a participant was defined as recovered based on two consecutive negative NP/OP PCR tests, clearance by a healthcare professional, or resolution of symptoms. Mobile phlebotomists in the prospective study collected whole blood, serum and a nasopharyngeal or oropharyngeal swab from every participant. Participants in the prospective study had the option to provide additional blood draws and questionnaires over a roughly 2-month period. Blood samples from the prospective study were shipped frozen or at room temperature prior to DNA extraction. Points the paper makes about the study in general: The quantity of clinical and demographic metadata differed by source and by participant and was supplied without curation.

TCRbeta CDR3 regions were amplified from genomic DNA using the immunoSEQ Assay, a bias-controlled multiplex PCR. Regarding the original processing steps: Nucleated cell counts per sample were estimated from amplification of reference gene primers within the assay. To quantify the absolute abundance of each unique TCRbeta CDR3 rearrangement, sequence reads were collapsed and filtered. For each sample, productive Simpson clonality was calculated as the square root of Simpson's diversity index over productive rearrangements. TCRdb retrieved this table from immuneACCESS and kept in-frame rearrangements only. Not all clones are present; in checked studies, unresolved V genes account for under half, and no reason is known for the remainder. V and J calls plus clone size are reproduced from that table; the DNA served to infer D and trimming. For this sample the table gives about 260,000 clones, of which approximately 92% were detected only once. Over 2% of the sample is taken by the ten largest.

CDR1 and CDR2 are read off the germline V gene (reference sequence) as GTSNPN and SVGIG. The V end gives up 1 base and the J end 5 bases, leaving 11 bases in the junction not matched to a gene. The CDR3 has 17 amino acids, counting the end cysteine and phenylalanine. The retained sequence is limited to the CDR3, 51 bases, with the frame set at the first base. Points on this clone: Its target antigen remains unknown. Nothing much larger sits one base from this clone, and base qualities are not available.

This receptor was identified in a woman aged 18-29 years who had recovered from COVID-19. The receptor chain draws on TRBV30 and TRBJ2-1; 10 nucleotides in the junction match TRBD2. Input material: PBMCs or T cells enriched from blood (not recorded which). CDR3 sequence: CAWSGVLAGTMDNEQFF. The bases are TGTGCCTGGAGTGGGGTACTAGCGGGGACGATGGACAATGAGCAGTTCTTC. The reference TRBV30 and TRBJ2-1 proteins fill in what lies around the CDR3, so the full variable domain reads SQTIHQWPATLVQPVGSPLSLECTVEGTSNPNLYWYRQAAGRGLQLLFYSVGIGQISSEVPQNLSASRPQDRQFILSSKKLLLSDSGFYLCAWSGVLAGTMDNEQFFGPGTRLTVL.